The rows below give T cell receptor beta chains drawn from one sample of a study of shared clonotypes between healthy human individuals. Only in-frame clones appear in the TCRdb table, and some are missing; sequencing was by immunoSEQ multiplex PCR. The table has millions of clones, 85% to 95% seen once. Input material: naive CD4+ T cells from PBMCs. All receptors derive from a man aged 18 to 29 in good health. Some clones in this sample may be carry-over from other donors' samples. The CDR3 runs from the conserved cysteine through the conserved F or W. A D gene is named only where the DNA matches it firmly.

cdr3_nt: TGCAGTGCTACGCAGGGAGATACGCAGTATTTT; cdr3_aa: CSATQGDTQYF; v_call: TRBV20-1; j_call: TRBJ2-3; d_call: -
cdr3_nt: TGTGCCAGCAGGCGCTACGAATTCATGGACGAGCAGTACTTC; cdr3_aa: CASRRYEFMDEQYF; v_call: TRBV6-1; j_call: TRBJ2-7; d_call: -
cdr3_nt: TGCGCCAGCAGCCCTACCCAGGGTATGTACTCCCCCTACGAGCAGTACTTC; cdr3_aa: CASSPTQGMYSPYEQYF; v_call: TRBV4-1; j_call: TRBJ2-7; d_call: -
cdr3_nt: TGCAGCGTTGAAAGGGACAACTATGGCTACACCTTC; cdr3_aa: CSVERDNYGYTF; v_call: TRBV29-1; j_call: TRBJ1-2; d_call: -
cdr3_nt: TGTGCCAGTAGTATAGAGGCAGGTGGGGGGACCCAGTACTTC; cdr3_aa: CASSIEAGGGTQYF; v_call: TRBV19; j_call: TRBJ2-5; d_call: -
cdr3_nt: TGTGCCAGCAGTTCCGCCGAGACCCAGTACTTC; cdr3_aa: CASSSAETQYF; v_call: TRBV27; j_call: TRBJ2-5; d_call: -
cdr3_nt: TGTGCCAGCAGCTTAGGGTATTCCTCTGGGGCCAACGTCCTGACTTTC; cdr3_aa: CASSLGYSSGANVLTF; v_call: TRBV11-2; j_call: TRBJ2-6; d_call: -
cdr3_nt: TGTGCCAGTCGGTACCAAGAGACCCAGTACTTC; cdr3_aa: CASRYQETQYF; v_call: TRBV2; j_call: TRBJ2-5; d_call: -
cdr3_nt: TGTGCCATCAGTGAGAGGGGGTATGGAAACACCATATATTTT; cdr3_aa: CAISERGYGNTIYF; v_call: TRBV10-3; j_call: TRBJ1-3; d_call: -
cdr3_nt: TGCGCCAGCAGCTTGGGCGGGACAGGGAATACCGGGGAGCTGTTTTTT; cdr3_aa: CASSLGGTGNTGELFF; v_call: TRBV5-1; j_call: TRBJ2-2; d_call: TRBD1
cdr3_nt: TGTGCCATCGGCGACGTCCTTAACTATGGCTACACCTTC; cdr3_aa: CAIGDVLNYGYTF; v_call: TRBV6-1; j_call: TRBJ1-2; d_call: -